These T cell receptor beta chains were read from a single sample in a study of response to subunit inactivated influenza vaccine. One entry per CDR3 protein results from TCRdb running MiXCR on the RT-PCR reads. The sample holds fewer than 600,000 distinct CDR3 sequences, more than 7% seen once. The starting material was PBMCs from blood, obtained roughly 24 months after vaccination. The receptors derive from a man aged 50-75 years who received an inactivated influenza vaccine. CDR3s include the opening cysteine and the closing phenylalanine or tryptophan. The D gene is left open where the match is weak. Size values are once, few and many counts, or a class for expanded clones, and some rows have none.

CDR3 protein: CAISESFFRELFF
CDR3 length: 13
J gene: TRBJ2-2
clone size: -
V gene: TRBV10-3
D gene: -

CDR3 protein: CASSLQRGNYEQYF
CDR3 length: 14
J gene: TRBJ2-7
clone size: few
V gene: TRBV14
D gene: TRBD2

CDR3 protein: CASSLAPIHYEQYF
CDR3 length: 14
J gene: TRBJ2-7
clone size: few
V gene: TRBV7-8
D gene: -

CDR3 protein: CASRWPPQGETQYF
CDR3 length: 14
J gene: TRBJ2-5
clone size: -
V gene: TRBV6-2/TRBV6-3
D gene: -

CDR3 protein: CASSQPSLARELFF
CDR3 length: 14
J gene: TRBJ2-2
clone size: few
V gene: TRBV12-3/TRBV12-4
D gene: TRBD2

CDR3 protein: CASSQDHGGTDTQYF
CDR3 length: 15
J gene: TRBJ2-3
clone size: many
V gene: TRBV4-3
D gene: -

CDR3 protein: CASSYSMAFNNEQFF
CDR3 length: 15
J gene: TRBJ2-1
clone size: -
V gene: TRBV6-2/TRBV6-3
D gene: -

CDR3 protein: CASSLGQLVYEQYF
CDR3 length: 14
J gene: TRBJ2-7
clone size: few
V gene: TRBV12-3/TRBV12-4
D gene: TRBD1

CDR3 protein: CASSLEGSSNQPQHF
CDR3 length: 15
J gene: TRBJ1-5
clone size: many
V gene: TRBV7-2
D gene: -

CDR3 protein: CASSLSDRNSYEQYF
CDR3 length: 15
J gene: TRBJ2-7
clone size: many
V gene: TRBV21-1
D gene: -

CDR3 protein: CASSPGQNQPQHF
CDR3 length: 13
J gene: TRBJ1-5
clone size: -
V gene: TRBV27
D gene: -

CDR3 protein: CASSSPGQNNEQFF
CDR3 length: 14
J gene: TRBJ2-1
clone size: -
V gene: TRBV19
D gene: TRBD1

CDR3 protein: CASRLAGGLLAGELFF
CDR3 length: 16
J gene: TRBJ2-2
clone size: many
V gene: TRBV6-1
D gene: TRBD2

CDR3 protein: CSASGVSAVYEQYF
CDR3 length: 14
J gene: TRBJ2-7
clone size: many
V gene: TRBV20-1
D gene: -

CDR3 protein: CSVTGTGFYNEQFF
CDR3 length: 14
J gene: TRBJ2-1
clone size: few
V gene: TRBV29-1
D gene: TRBD1

CDR3 protein: CASSQVVKGVEQFF
CDR3 length: 14
J gene: TRBJ2-1
clone size: -
V gene: TRBV4-1
D gene: -

CDR3 protein: CASSPMANYGYTF
CDR3 length: 13
J gene: TRBJ1-2
clone size: many
V gene: TRBV12-3/TRBV12-4
D gene: -

CDR3 protein: CSAWDRGATEAFF
CDR3 length: 13
J gene: TRBJ1-1
clone size: -
V gene: TRBV29-1
D gene: TRBD1

CDR3 protein: CASSEWISGGADTQYF
CDR3 length: 16
J gene: TRBJ2-3
clone size: -
V gene: TRBV6-1
D gene: TRBD2

CDR3 protein: CASSAAGGPSYEQYF
CDR3 length: 15
J gene: TRBJ2-7
clone size: -
V gene: TRBV5-1
D gene: TRBD2

CDR3 protein: CASSQLRNTEAFF
CDR3 length: 13
J gene: TRBJ1-1
clone size: many
V gene: TRBV7-9
D gene: -

CDR3 protein: CASSSVPGQGEQYF
CDR3 length: 14
J gene: TRBJ2-7
clone size: -
V gene: TRBV7-9
D gene: -

CDR3 protein: CSARAVNEQFF
CDR3 length: 11
J gene: TRBJ2-1
clone size: -
V gene: TRBV20-1
D gene: -

CDR3 protein: CASHKTRLRDILMNTEAFF
CDR3 length: 19
J gene: TRBJ1-1
clone size: few
V gene: TRBV4-1
D gene: -

CDR3 protein: CASSRERGGRISYEQYF
CDR3 length: 17
J gene: TRBJ2-7
clone size: -
V gene: TRBV4-1
D gene: -

CDR3 protein: CATGQGLATNEKLFF
CDR3 length: 15
J gene: TRBJ1-4
clone size: -
V gene: TRBV10-3
D gene: TRBD1

CDR3 protein: CSAKRTSGRAETQYF
CDR3 length: 15
J gene: TRBJ2-5
clone size: many
V gene: TRBV20-1
D gene: TRBD2

CDR3 protein: CASSQDPGPVNTIYF
CDR3 length: 15
J gene: TRBJ1-3
clone size: many
V gene: TRBV4-3
D gene: -

CDR3 protein: CASSAYRGPDTQYF
CDR3 length: 14
J gene: TRBJ2-3
clone size: many
V gene: TRBV18
D gene: TRBD1

CDR3 protein: CASSLETGRNYGYTF
CDR3 length: 15
J gene: TRBJ1-2
clone size: many
V gene: TRBV5-1
D gene: -

CDR3 protein: CSAYTSGGNHEQYF
CDR3 length: 14
J gene: TRBJ2-7
clone size: many
V gene: TRBV20-1
D gene: TRBD2

CDR3 protein: CASENSGNTIYF
CDR3 length: 12
J gene: TRBJ1-3
clone size: many
V gene: TRBV2
D gene: -

CDR3 protein: CAWMTGRRYGYTF
CDR3 length: 13
J gene: TRBJ1-2
clone size: many
V gene: TRBV30
D gene: -

CDR3 protein: CASSESAQNSYEQYF
CDR3 length: 15
J gene: TRBJ2-7
clone size: many
V gene: TRBV10-2
D gene: -

CDR3 protein: CASSLSTGTDTQYF
CDR3 length: 14
J gene: TRBJ2-3
clone size: many
V gene: TRBV7-2
D gene: -

CDR3 protein: CASSLDGGVTDTQYF
CDR3 length: 15
J gene: TRBJ2-3
clone size: -
V gene: TRBV5-1
D gene: -

CDR3 protein: CASSRSGTNTGELFF
CDR3 length: 15
J gene: TRBJ2-2
clone size: many
V gene: TRBV12-3/TRBV12-4
D gene: TRBD2

CDR3 protein: CASSYSSWGRETQYF
CDR3 length: 15
J gene: TRBJ2-5
clone size: -
V gene: TRBV6-5
D gene: -

CDR3 protein: CASNSAPRDTQYF
CDR3 length: 13
J gene: TRBJ2-3
clone size: -
V gene: TRBV7-2
D gene: -

CDR3 protein: CASRDGTGSHQPQHF
CDR3 length: 15
J gene: TRBJ1-5
clone size: -
V gene: TRBV5-1
D gene: TRBD1

CDR3 protein: CSARDGTSNEQFF
CDR3 length: 13
J gene: TRBJ2-1
clone size: few
V gene: TRBV20-1
D gene: -

CDR3 protein: CASSSLQGNGELFF
CDR3 length: 14
J gene: TRBJ2-2
clone size: -
V gene: TRBV7-6
D gene: -

CDR3 protein: CSVVIARGNTEAFF
CDR3 length: 14
J gene: TRBJ1-1
clone size: many
V gene: TRBV29-1
D gene: -

CDR3 protein: CASSHGMENEKLFF
CDR3 length: 14
J gene: TRBJ1-4
clone size: -
V gene: TRBV5-6
D gene: -

CDR3 protein: CASSLQSTGTDEQYF
CDR3 length: 15
J gene: TRBJ2-7
clone size: -
V gene: TRBV19
D gene: TRBD1

CDR3 protein: CASSVGEGIQETQYF
CDR3 length: 15
J gene: TRBJ2-5
clone size: -
V gene: TRBV6-1
D gene: -